This T cell receptor beta chain emerged from a study of a mutant IDH1 vaccine in newly diagnosed glioma (dated by TCRdb to the early 2020s). Some background on the complete study: Of the roughly 30 treated patients, about 62% were male and about 40% were female, and a mean age of approximately 40 years was recorded. Prior to enrollment, patients had been given standard therapy consisting of radiotherapy alone, temozolomide alone, or radiochemotherapy with temozolomide, with the combination given to most patients. Peripheral blood was collected at six visits: V03 (baseline), V05, V07, V10, V12 and V13. For exploratory analyses, around 26 treated patients had longitudinal TCRB deep sequencing done wherever samples were available.

The CDR3 starts with the cysteine, ends with the phenylalanine, and has 15 residues. Left in the record is the CDR3 DNA by itself, 45 bases read in frame from the first base. V and J lose 0 bases and 2 bases, and a span of 8 bases separates them. CDR1 and CDR2 are drawn from the germline V gene (reference sequence): MNHEY, SMNVEV. On this clone: Its cognate antigen has yet to be identified. No base quality values were provided; no much bigger clone lies one nucleotide off.

The time point label, read with the paper, signifies: baseline, week 1 (first vaccination visit). This specimen's treatment or condition label, interpreted: pre-vaccination baseline after standard-of-care therapy. All donors had newly diagnosed IDH1-mutant astrocytomas of WHO grade 3 or 4 that showed loss of nuclear ATRX. The samples were drawn from NOA16, a multicentre, single-arm, open-label phase I trial in Germany that tested a mutant IDH1 peptide vaccine in humans for the first time. For immunogenicity testing, the blood drawn at visit V03 was used as the baseline sample. Genomic DNA for TCRB sequencing was isolated from EDTA blood with the DNeasy Blood and Tissue Kit. Preparation of the library involved the immunoSEQ multiplex PCR assay. Rearranged TCR beta chain sequences were amplified using the hsTCRB Kit according to the manufacturer's protocol. Sequencing of TCRB libraries was carried out on an Illumina MiSeq. On the authors' methods: The proprietary platform of the kit vendor was used for demultiplexing, trimming and gene mapping. Held by TCRdb, this immuneACCESS table contains in-frame sequences only and omits some clones. Under half of the omission traces to an unresolved V gene where checked; the cause of the rest is unknown. V and J calls and clone size come straight from that table; D and trimming were deduced from the DNA. The sample contains some 67,000 clones, around 80% of them found a single time. The top ten constitute under 6% of the sample.

Study-wide conclusions, independent of this receptor: Changes in the top peripheral T cell clonotypes picked up by TCRB sequencing did not appear to be linked to pseudoprogression. PBMC samples for TCRB deep sequencing were selected based on availability. The authors stated that sample limitations prevented analyses of patient blood samples from being reproduced. Immune responses induced by the vaccine were seen in roughly 92% of patients across multiple MHC alleles.

The clonotype was recovered from a woman aged 18-29 years with glioma. Some clones in this sample may be carry-over from other donors' samples. The sample in question was peripheral blood mononuclear cells (PBMCs), obtained from a glioma patient treated with radiotherapy, temozolomide or both. The chain employs TRBV27 and TRBJ1-5; no D gene can be assigned with confidence. The nucleotides are TGTGCCAGCAGTTTATCGTTGACGGGCAATCAGCCCCAGCATTTT. Protein translation: CASSLSLTGNQPQHF.